This T cell receptor beta chain stems from a study of cytomegalovirus exposure and HLA in healthy donors. Study-wide results and limits: A reported reduction in N-insertions relative to the roughly 700-donor mean was seen in an Asian-associated ancestry cluster in a later analysis. Sequencing likely caused a cluster of highly shared sequence variants. In a later analysis, TCR beta V- and J-gene trimming was associated with a missense DCLRE1C variant.

About this clone itself: What it recognizes is unknown.

It was with 60 Vbeta and 13 Jbeta primers that the PCR ran. Clones were sequenced by immunoSEQ multiplex PCR, and TCRdb holds only the in-frame ones, with some missing. The data show about 160,000 clones, 82% seen once. The sequence came from a girl aged 2-10 years in good health and CMV-seropositive. The sample consisted of PBMCs.

This chain's CDR3 is CASSPGQGNTEAFF. The CDR3 coding sequence is TGCGCCAGCAGCCCGGGACAGGGAAACACTGAAGCTTTCTTT. V gene TRBV5-1 combines with J gene TRBJ1-1, with 9 bases fitting TRBD1. Germline V gene data show CDR1 as SGHRS and CDR2 as YFSETQ. This CDR3 is built from 14 residues. After removal of 4 bases from V and 2 bases from J, the junction contained 3 bases not matched to a gene.